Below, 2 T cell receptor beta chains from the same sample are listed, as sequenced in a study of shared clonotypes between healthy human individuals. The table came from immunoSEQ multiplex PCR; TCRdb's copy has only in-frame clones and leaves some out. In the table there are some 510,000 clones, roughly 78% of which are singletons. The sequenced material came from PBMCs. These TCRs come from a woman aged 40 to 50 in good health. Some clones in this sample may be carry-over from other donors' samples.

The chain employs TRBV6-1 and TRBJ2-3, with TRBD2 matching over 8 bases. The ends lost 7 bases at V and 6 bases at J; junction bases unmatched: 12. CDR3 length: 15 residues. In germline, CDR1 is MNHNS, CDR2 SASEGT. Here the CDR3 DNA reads TGTGCCAGCACCTTGCCCAGCGGGAGAGGGGATACGCAGTATTTT. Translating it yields CASTLPSGRGDTQYF.

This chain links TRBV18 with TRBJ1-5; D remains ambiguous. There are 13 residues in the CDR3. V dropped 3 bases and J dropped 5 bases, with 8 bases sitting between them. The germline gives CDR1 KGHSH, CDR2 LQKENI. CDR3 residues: CASSPTEDQPQHF. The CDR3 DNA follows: TGTGCCAGCTCACCGACCGAGGATCAGCCCCAGCATTTT. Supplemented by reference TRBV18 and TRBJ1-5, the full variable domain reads NAGVMQNPRHLVRRRGQEARLRCSPMKGHSHVYWYRQLPEEGLKFMVYLQKENIIDESGMPKERFSAEFPKEGPSILRIQQVVRGDSAAYFCASSPTEDQPQHFGDGTRLSIL.